This T cell receptor (beta chain) was recovered during a study of shared clonotypes between healthy human individuals. Study-level results: With a handful of donors compared, roughly 5% of naive CD4 clonotypes were shared. Clonotype sharing levels among donors were expected to vary with sequencing depth.

This CDR3 is built from 15 residues. Germline lookup yields CDR1 LGHNA and CDR2 YSLEER. V was shortened by 1 base and J by 6 bases, with 12 bases between the two germline ends. Profiling relied on immunoSEQ multiplex PCR, and the TCRdb table lists in-frame clones only, not all of them. The sample carries some 1.5 million clones, roughly 98% recorded once. Worth noting for this clone: What it recognizes is unknown.

The V and J genes are TRBV4-3 and TRBJ2-2; unclear D gene. The source is a man in his thirties or forties in good health. Sequenced: naive CD4+ T cells sorted from blood. Subset defined: CD45RA+ positively selected. CDR3 coding DNA: TGCGCCAGCAGCCAAGGAGACGGACCGCCCGGGGAGCTGTTTTTT. Amino acid sequence: CASSQGDGPPGELFF.